What follows is one T cell receptor beta chain and its context. These data originate in a study of cytomegalovirus exposure and HLA in healthy donors. This PCR relied on a set of 60 Vbeta primers and 13 Jbeta primers. Some clones are missing from TCRdb's copy, which holds only in-frame ones; the method was immunoSEQ multiplex PCR. The sample lists 180,000 or so clones; 82% were seen once. V lost 6 bases, J lost 2 bases, and 7 bases lay in between. The CDR3 totals 12 residues. In germline, CDR1 is MDHEN, CDR2 SYDVKM. The J gene is TRBJ2-5, the V gene TRBV28, with unresolved D. The sequence derives from a boy between 2 and 15 years old in good health and CMV-seronegative. The material sequenced was PBMCs. The CDR3 loop reads CASSPTQETQYF. The CDR3 DNA reads as TGTGCCAGCAGCCCGACACAAGAGACCCAGTACTTC. The full variable domain, completed using reference TRBV28 and TRBJ2-5, is DVKVTQSSRYLVKRTGEKVFLECVQDMDHENMFWYRQDPGLGLRLIYFSYDVKMKEKGDIPEGYSVSREKKERFSLILESASTNQTSMYLCASSPTQETQYFGPGTRLLVL.